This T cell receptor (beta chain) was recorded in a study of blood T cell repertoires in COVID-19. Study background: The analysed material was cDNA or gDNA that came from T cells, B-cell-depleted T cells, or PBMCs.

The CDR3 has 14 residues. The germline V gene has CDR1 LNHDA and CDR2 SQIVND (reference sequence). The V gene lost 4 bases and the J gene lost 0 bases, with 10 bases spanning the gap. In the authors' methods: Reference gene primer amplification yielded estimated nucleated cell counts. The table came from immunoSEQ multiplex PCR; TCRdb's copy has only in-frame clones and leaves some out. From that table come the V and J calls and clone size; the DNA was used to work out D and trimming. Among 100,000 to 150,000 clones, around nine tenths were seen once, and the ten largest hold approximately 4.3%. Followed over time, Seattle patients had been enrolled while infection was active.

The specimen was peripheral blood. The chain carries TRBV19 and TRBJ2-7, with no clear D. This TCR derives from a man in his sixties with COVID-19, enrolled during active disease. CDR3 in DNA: TGTGCCAGTAGTAACAGAAGAAACTCCTACGAGCAGTACTTC. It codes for CASSNRRNSYEQYF.